Here is one TCR beta chain with its context. Antigen unknown. The source of the sample is a study of monozygotic twins with inflammatory bowel disease. Study observations and caveats: IBD patients displayed reduced TCRbeta diversity (inverse Simpson) when set against healthy co-twins.

There are 15 residues in the CDR3. During cDNA synthesis, UMIs that each contained a 6-nucleotide sample barcode were added by means of template switching. TCRdb re-analyzed the 5' RACE reads; it lists each CDR3 protein once, without DNA. The sample yields just over 300,000 distinct CDR3 sequences, of which the top ten take up about 5%. The material sequenced was blood. The sequence was obtained from a human donor with ulcerative colitis or Crohn's disease, or a healthy co-twin of an affected twin (not recorded which). The genes are TRBV12-3 or TRBV12-4 and TRBJ2-1; TCRdb reports TRBD2, a call that lacks DNA to check it against. Here the CDR3 reads CASRKREGHGGEQFF.